These 23 T cell receptor beta chains share one sample of origin, sequenced in a study of CXCR3-negative and CXCR3-positive naive CD8 T cells (dated by TCRdb to between 2018 and 2021). These reads were obtained on a NextSeq 550. The Human TCR Profiling Kit (MiLaboratory) was used to make UMI-labeled 5' RACE TRB cDNA libraries. Once TCRdb had reprocessed the reads, it stored one entry per CDR3 protein sequence and supplied no DNA. The sample table includes around 160,000 distinct CDR3 sequences. The ten largest make up approximately 0.27% of the sample. Study-wide conclusions, independent of this receptor: TRB CDR3s from CXCR3-positive naive cells showed higher hydrophobicity (lower Kidera factor 4), lower energy, and higher strength and volume indices than CXCR3-negative naive cells.

Antigen specificity for these receptors is unknown. The sequencing input was naive CXCR3+ CD8+ T cells from blood. Explained via the paper, the cell subset or site label denotes: CD45RO-CCR7+CD27+CD95- naive CD8+ T cells expressing CXCR3 (TNR3+). These receptors originate from a human donor in good health. Some clones in this sample may be carry-over from other donors' samples.

The chain joins TRBV7-2 to TRBJ2-7. This CDR3 is built from 15 residues. Germline V CDR1 and CDR2: SGHTA, FQGNSA. This CDR3 is CASSLARGFAYEQYF.

The chain employs TRBV20-1 and TRBJ1-4; the D gene TCRdb calls, TRBD1, cannot be checked with no DNA. The CDR3 has 15 residues. Germline CDR1 is DFQATT and CDR2 is SNEGSKA (reference sequence). CDR3 loop: CSASRIRDSNEKLFF.

This CDR3 reads CASGFVAGGTDTQYF. The genes are TRBV27 and TRBJ2-3; the D call of TRBD2 rests on TCRdb alone, since no DNA is present to check it. The CDR3 consists of 15 residues. Germline V lookup: CDR1 MNHEY, CDR2 SMNVEV (reference sequence).

V is TRBV12-3 or TRBV12-4 and J is TRBJ2-7; TCRdb outputs TRBD2, but without DNA this stays unchecked. The CDR3 loop spans 14 amino acids. CDR3 loop: CASSGTSGAYEQYF.

The genes are TRBV7-3 and TRBJ2-1; without DNA, the TCRdb call of TRBD2 cannot be checked. This CDR3 is built from 17 residues. The V gene's germline CDR1 is SGHTA and CDR2 FQGTGA. This chain's CDR3 is CASSFVGASGGANEQFF.

The chain links TRBV7-9 to TRBJ2-5; TCRdb's assignment of TRBD1 cannot be checked, as there is no DNA. The CDR3 length is 16 residues. Per germline, CDR1 SEHNR and CDR2 FQNEAQ (reference sequence). This CDR3 reads CASSSIWKGGQETHYF.

The CDR3 reads CASRDLVNTEAFF. The chain has TRBV19 and TRBJ1-1. The CDR3 runs to 13 residues. The V gene's germline CDR1 is LNHDA and CDR2 SQIVND (reference sequence).

The chain is built from TRBV29-1 and TRBJ2-5; TCRdb's D gene call, TRBD1, goes unchecked for lack of DNA. CDR3 length equals 14 residues. CDR1 is SQVTM, CDR2 ANQGSEA, per germline. The CDR3: CSVEGGSLRETQYF. Complete variable domain (other parts from reference TRBV29-1 and TRBJ2-5): SAVISQKPSRDICQRGTSLTIQCQVDSQVTMMFWYRQQPGQSLTLIATANQGSEATYESGFVIDKFPISRPNLTFSTLTVSNMSPEDSSIYLCSVEGGSLRETQYFGPGTRLLVL.

J is TRBJ1-1 and V is TRBV29-1. The germline CDR1 and CDR2 sequences are SQVTM and ANQGSEA. This CDR3 spans 16 amino acids. The CDR3 loop reads CSVEDPRGGRNTEAFF. The whole variable domain, remainder taken from reference TRBV29-1 and TRBJ1-1, is SAVISQKPSRDICQRGTSLTIQCQVDSQVTMMFWYRQQPGQSLTLIATANQGSEATYESGFVIDKFPISRPNLTFSTLTVSNMSPEDSSIYLCSVEDPRGGRNTEAFFGQGTRLTVV.

This rearrangement joins TRBV15 to TRBJ1-2. In germline, CDR1 is LNHNV, CDR2 YYDKDF (reference sequence). The CDR3 extends over 13 amino acids. CDR3 region: CATSRENYYGYTF.

The genes are TRBV29-1 and TRBJ2-3; the D call from TCRdb, TRBD1, cannot be confirmed without DNA. The germline gives CDR1 SQVTM, CDR2 ANQGSEA. The CDR3 has 14 amino acids. CDR3: CSMARQGLTDTQYF.

This chain links TRBV2 with TRBJ2-3. The germline V gene encodes CDR1 SNHLY and CDR2 FYNNEI. The CDR3 is 15 amino acids. CDR3 in amino acids: CASSESPEYTDTQYF.

CDR3 amino acids: CASSIGLAGQETQYF. V is TRBV5-1 and J is TRBJ2-5. Per the germline V gene, CDR1 is SGHRS and CDR2 is YFSETQ. The CDR3 sequence is 15 residues long.

The chain couples TRBV13 to TRBJ1-1. This CDR3 comprises 15 residues. Germline loops: CDR1 PRHDT, CDR2 FYEKMQ (reference sequence). The CDR3 protein is CASRPSGLLNTEAFF. Combining the CDR3 with reference TRBV13 and TRBJ1-1 gives the whole variable domain AAGVIQSPRHLIKEKRETATLKCYPIPRHDTVYWYQQGPGQDPQFLISFYEKMQSDKGSIPDRFSAQQFSDYHSELNMSSLELGDSALYFCASRPSGLLNTEAFFGQGTRLTVV.

The chain uses TRBV4-1 and TRBJ2-1. Germline CDR1 MGHRA, CDR2 YSYEKL. This CDR3 spans 16 amino acids. CDR3: CASSHPRGSSYNEQFF.

The chain links TRBV7-9 to TRBJ2-7; TCRdb gives TRBD2 as the D gene, but with no DNA this cannot be confirmed. This CDR3 spans 20 amino acids. From germline, CDR1 is SEHNR and CDR2 FQNEAQ (reference sequence). The chain's CDR3 is CASSLGNIGLGHPSSYEQYF.

V and J are TRBV7-2 and TRBJ2-5; TCRdb's assignment of TRBD1 cannot be checked, as there is no DNA. The CDR3 runs 16 residues. The germline CDR1 and CDR2 sequences are SGHTA and FQGNSA. CDR3 loop: CASSLFVGGLQETQYF.

The genes are TRBV12-3 or TRBV12-4 and TRBJ2-2; without DNA, the TCRdb call of TRBD1 cannot be checked. This CDR3 region has 17 residues. This CDR3 is CASRSLGIPGDTGELFF.

This rearrangement joins TRBV29-1 to TRBJ2-2. The germline V gene encodes CDR1 SQVTM and CDR2 ANQGSEA. This CDR3 region has 12 residues. The CDR3 loop reads CSVEPDTGELFF.

The genes are TRBV3-1 and TRBJ1-2; the TCRdb D gene call, TRBD1, has no DNA to confirm it. The CDR3 is 16 residues long. Germline V gene data show CDR1 as LGHDT and CDR2 as YNNKEL (reference sequence). CDR3 region: CASSPPLFESGYGYTF.

V gene TRBV7-9 combines with J gene TRBJ1-1; the TCRdb D gene call, TRBD1, has no DNA to confirm it. Germline values: CDR1 SEHNR, CDR2 FQNEAQ (reference sequence). The CDR3 is 14 residues long. CDR3 sequence reads: CASSLADTGVEAFF.

V usage is TRBV5-1 and J usage is TRBJ2-7; without DNA, the TCRdb call of TRBD1 cannot be checked. The CDR3 is 13 amino acids. The V gene's germline CDR1 is SGHRS and CDR2 YFSETQ. The CDR3 protein is CASSLDGGLEQYF.

This chain uses TRBV4-2 with TRBJ1-1; TCRdb's D call, TRBD1, is unchecked because there is no DNA. Germline CDR1 reads LGHNA; CDR2 reads YNFKEQ. There are 16 residues in the CDR3. CDR3 sequence reads: CASSQVENTGNTEAFF.